The T cell receptor beta chain under discussion was sequenced for a study of blood T cells in healthy people across ages. Investigators took 8 to 10 milliliters of peripheral blood from every donor. Trimming stripped 5 bases from V and 6 bases from J, with 13 bases between. Per the germline V gene, CDR1 is SGHAT and CDR2 is FQNNGV. The CDR3 has 14 amino acids. A second PCR of roughly 6 to 12 cycles used a sample-barcoded 5' primer and a J-beta primer mix. Each CDR3 protein is one row after TCRdb ran MiXCR on the 5' RACE reads. The data contain 1.5 million to 2 million distinct CDR3 sequences, approximately 30% of them singletons. In its sample, this clonotype was seen a few times.

This chain uses TRBV11-2 with TRBJ2-2; D remains ambiguous. This clonotype was obtained from a woman between 25 and 40 years old in good health. Sequenced sample: blood. The CDR3 sequence: CASSAWAEPGELFF. Here the CDR3 DNA reads TGTGCCAGCAGCGCCTGGGCGGAACCCGGGGAGCTGTTTTTT.